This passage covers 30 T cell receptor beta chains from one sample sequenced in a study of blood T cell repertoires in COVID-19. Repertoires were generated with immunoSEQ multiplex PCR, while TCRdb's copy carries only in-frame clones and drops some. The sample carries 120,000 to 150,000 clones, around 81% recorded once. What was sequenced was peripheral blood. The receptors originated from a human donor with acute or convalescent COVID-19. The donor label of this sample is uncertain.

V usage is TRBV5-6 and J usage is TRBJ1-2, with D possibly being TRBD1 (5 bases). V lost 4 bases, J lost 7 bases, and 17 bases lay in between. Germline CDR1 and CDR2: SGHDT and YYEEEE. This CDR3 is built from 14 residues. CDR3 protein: CASSLRGREIGYTF. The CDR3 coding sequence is TGTGCCAGCAGCCTCCGGGGGAGGGAAATTGGCTACACCTTC.

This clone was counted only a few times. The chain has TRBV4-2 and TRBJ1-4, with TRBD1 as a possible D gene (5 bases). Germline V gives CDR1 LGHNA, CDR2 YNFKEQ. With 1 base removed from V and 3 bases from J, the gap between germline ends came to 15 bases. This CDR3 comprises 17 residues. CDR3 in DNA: TGTGCCAGCAGCCAAGGGGTCGTCCAGGGTGCTAATGAAAAACTGTTTTTT. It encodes CASSQGVVQGANEKLFF.

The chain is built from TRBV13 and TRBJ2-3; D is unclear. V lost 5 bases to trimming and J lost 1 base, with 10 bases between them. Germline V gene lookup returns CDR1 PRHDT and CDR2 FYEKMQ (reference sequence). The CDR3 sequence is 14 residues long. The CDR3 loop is CASSTRSRTDTQYF. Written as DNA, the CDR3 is TGTGCCAGCAGCACCCGGTCTCGCACAGATACGCAGTATTTT.

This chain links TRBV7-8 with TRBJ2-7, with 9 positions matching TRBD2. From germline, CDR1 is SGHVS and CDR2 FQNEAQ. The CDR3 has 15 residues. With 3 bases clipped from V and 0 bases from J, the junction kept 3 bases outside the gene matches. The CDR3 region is CASSFTSGFSYEQYF. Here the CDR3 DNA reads TGTGCCAGCAGCTTCACTAGCGGGTTCTCCTACGAGCAGTACTTC.

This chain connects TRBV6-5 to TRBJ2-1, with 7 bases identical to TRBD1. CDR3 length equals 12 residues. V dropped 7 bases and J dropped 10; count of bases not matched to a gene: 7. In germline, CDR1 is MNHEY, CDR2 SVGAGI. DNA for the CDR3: TGTGCCAGCACCTCCCAGGGGGAGGAGCAGTTCTTC. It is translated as CASTSQGEEQFF.

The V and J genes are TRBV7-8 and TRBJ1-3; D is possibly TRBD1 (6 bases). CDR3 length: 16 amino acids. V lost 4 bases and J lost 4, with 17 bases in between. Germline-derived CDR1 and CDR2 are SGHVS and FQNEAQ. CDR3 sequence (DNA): TGTGCCAGCAGCTCTAGTTTCACAGGGACAGGAAACACCATATATTTT. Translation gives CASSSSFTGTGNTIYF. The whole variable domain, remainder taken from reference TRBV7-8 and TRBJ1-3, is GAGVSQSPRYKVAKRGQDVALRCDPISGHVSLFWYQQALGQGPEFLTYFQNEAQLDKSGLPSDRFFAERPEGSVSTLKIQRTQQEDSAVYLCASSSSFTGTGNTIYFGEGSWLTVV.

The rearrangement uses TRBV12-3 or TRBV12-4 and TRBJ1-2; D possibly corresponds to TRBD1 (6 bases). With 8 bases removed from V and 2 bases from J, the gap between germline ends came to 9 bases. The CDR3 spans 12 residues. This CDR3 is CASSDRNYGYTF. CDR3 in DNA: TGTGCCAGCTCTGACAGGAACTATGGCTACACCTTC.

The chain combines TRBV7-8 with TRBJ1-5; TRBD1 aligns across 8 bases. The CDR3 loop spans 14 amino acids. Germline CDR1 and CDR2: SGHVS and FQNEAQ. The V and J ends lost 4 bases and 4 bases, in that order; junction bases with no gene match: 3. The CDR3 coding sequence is TGTGCCAGCAGCTACCGGGACAGGAATCAGCCCCAGCATTTT. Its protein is CASSYRDRNQPQHF.

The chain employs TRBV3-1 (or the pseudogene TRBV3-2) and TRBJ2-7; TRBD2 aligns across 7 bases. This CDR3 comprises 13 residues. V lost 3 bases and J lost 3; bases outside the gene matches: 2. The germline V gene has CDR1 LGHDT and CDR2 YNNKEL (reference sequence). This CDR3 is CASSHRGDYEQYF. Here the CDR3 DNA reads TGTGCCAGCAGCCACCGGGGGGACTACGAGCAGTACTTC.

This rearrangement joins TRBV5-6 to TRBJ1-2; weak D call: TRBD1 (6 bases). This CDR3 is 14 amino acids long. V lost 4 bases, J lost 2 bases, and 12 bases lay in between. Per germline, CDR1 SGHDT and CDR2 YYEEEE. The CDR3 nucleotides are TGTGCCAGCAGCAGCAGGGGACTAAACTATGGCTACACCTTC. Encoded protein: CASSSRGLNYGYTF.

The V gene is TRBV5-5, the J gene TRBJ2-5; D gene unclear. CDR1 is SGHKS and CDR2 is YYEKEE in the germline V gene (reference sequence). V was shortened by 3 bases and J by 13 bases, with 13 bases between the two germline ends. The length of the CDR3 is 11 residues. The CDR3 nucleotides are TGTGCCAGCAGCTATGGGCCCCTTACGTACTTC. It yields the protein CASSYGPLTYF.

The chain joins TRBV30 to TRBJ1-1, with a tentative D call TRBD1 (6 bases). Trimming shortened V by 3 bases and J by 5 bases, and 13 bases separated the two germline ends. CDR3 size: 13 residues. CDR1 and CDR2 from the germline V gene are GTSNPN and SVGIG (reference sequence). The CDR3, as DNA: TGTGCCTGGAGAGCCAGGGGAAATACTGAAGCTTTCTTT. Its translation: CAWRARGNTEAFF.

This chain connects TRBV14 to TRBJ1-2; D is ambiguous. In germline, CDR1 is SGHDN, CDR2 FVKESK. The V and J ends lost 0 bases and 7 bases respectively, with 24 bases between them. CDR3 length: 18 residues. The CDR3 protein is CASSQDFLLRGGSGGYTF. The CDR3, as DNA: TGTGCCAGCAGCCAAGATTTCCTCCTACGCGGAGGGTCGGGTGGCTACACCTTC.

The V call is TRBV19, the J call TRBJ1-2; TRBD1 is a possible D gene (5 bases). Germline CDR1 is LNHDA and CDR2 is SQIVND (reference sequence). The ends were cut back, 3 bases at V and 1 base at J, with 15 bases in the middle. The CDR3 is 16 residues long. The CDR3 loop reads CASSMGTGRYNYGYTF. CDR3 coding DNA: TGTGCCAGTAGTATGGGTACAGGACGATATAACTATGGCTACACCTTC. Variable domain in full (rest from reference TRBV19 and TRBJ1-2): DGGITQSPKYLFRKEGQNVTLSCEQNLNHDAMYWYRQDPGQGLRLIYYSQIVNDFQKGDIAEGYSVSREKKESFPLTVTSAQKNPTAFYLCASSMGTGRYNYGYTFGSGTRLTVV.

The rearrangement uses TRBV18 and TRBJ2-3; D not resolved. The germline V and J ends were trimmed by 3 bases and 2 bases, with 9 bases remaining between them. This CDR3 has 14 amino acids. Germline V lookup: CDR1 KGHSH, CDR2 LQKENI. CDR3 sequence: CASSPNGPTDTQYF. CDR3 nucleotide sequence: TGTGCCAGCTCACCGAATGGGCCCACAGATACGCAGTATTTT.

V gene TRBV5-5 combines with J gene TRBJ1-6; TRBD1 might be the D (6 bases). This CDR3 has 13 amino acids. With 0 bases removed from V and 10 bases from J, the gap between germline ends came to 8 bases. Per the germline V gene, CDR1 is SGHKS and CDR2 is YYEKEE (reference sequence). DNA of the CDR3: TGTGCCAGCAGCTTGGAGGGGGGGTCACCCCTCCACTTT. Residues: CASSLEGGSPLHF.

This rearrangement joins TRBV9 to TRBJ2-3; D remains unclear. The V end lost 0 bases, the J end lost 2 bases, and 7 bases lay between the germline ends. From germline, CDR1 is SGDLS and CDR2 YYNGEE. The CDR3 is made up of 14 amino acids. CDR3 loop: CASSVGHHTDTQYF. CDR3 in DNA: TGTGCCAGCAGCGTAGGACACCACACAGATACGCAGTATTTT.

In nucleotides, the CDR3 is TGTGCCAGCACCGCTACGAGAGGAGCTTTCTTT. This codes for CASTATRGAFF. The chain links TRBV2 to TRBJ1-1; the D is unclear. The CDR3 is 11 residues long. Germline V CDR1 and CDR2: SNHLY, FYNNEI. The germline V and J ends were trimmed by 7 bases and 10 bases, with 13 bases remaining between them.

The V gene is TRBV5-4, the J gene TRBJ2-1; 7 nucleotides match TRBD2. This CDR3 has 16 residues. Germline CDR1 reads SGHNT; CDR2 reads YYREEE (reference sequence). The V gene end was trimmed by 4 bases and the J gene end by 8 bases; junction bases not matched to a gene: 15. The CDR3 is CASSANKLASVHEQFF. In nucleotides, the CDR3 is TGTGCCAGCAGCGCCAACAAACTAGCGTCGGTCCATGAGCAGTTCTTC.

The CDR3 region has the DNA TGTGCCAGCAGCGTAGAGGGCAGGGGCTATGGCTACACCTTC. Protein: CASSVEGRGYGYTF. V and J are TRBV9 and TRBJ1-2; possible D gene TRBD1, 6 bases. Trimming pared 0 bases from V and 4 bases from J, leaving 10 bases between. CDR3 length equals 14 residues. Germline CDR1 reads SGDLS; CDR2 reads YYNGEE.

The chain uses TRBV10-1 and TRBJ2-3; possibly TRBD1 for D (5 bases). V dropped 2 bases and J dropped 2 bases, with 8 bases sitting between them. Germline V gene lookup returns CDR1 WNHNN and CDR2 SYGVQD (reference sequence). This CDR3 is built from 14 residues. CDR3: CASSEQGFTDTQYF. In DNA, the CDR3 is TGCGCCAGCAGTGAGCAGGGATTCACAGATACGCAGTATTTT.

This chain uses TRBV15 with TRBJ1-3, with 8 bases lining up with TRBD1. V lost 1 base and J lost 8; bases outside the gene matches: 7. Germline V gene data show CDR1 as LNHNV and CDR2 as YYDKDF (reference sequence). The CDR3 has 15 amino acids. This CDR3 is CATSRGDRRWDTIYF. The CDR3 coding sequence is TGTGCCACCAGCAGAGGGGACAGGAGATGGGACACCATATATTTT.

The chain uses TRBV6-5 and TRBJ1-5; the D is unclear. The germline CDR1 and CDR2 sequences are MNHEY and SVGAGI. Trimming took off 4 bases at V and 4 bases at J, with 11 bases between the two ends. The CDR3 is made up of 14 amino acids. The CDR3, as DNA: TGTGCCAGCAGTTGGGCCCGAGGGAATCAGCCCCAGCATTTT. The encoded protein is CASSWARGNQPQHF.

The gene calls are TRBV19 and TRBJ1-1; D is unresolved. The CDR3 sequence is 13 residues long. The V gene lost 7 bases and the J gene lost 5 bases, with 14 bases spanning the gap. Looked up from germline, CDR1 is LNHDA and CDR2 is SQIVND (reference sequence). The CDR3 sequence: CASTWRVDTEAFF. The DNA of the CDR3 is TGTGCCAGTACCTGGAGGGTAGATACTGAAGCTTTCTTT. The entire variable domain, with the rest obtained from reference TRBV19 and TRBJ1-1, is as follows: DGGITQSPKYLFRKEGQNVTLSCEQNLNHDAMYWYRQDPGQGLRLIYYSQIVNDFQKGDIAEGYSVSREKKESFPLTVTSAQKNPTAFYLCASTWRVDTEAFFGQGTRLTVV.

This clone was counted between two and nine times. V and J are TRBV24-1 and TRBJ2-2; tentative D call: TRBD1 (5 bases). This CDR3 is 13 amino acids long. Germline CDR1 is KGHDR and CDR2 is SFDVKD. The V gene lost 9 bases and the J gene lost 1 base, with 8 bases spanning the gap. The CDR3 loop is CATAGQNTGELFF. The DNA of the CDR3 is TGTGCCACCGCCGGACAGAACACCGGGGAGCTGTTTTTT.

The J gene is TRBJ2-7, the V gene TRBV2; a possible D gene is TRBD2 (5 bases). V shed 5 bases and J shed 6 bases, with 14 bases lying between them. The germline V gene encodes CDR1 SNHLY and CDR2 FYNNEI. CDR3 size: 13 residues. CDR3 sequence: CASSSDGRGEQYV. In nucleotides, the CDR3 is TGTGCCAGCAGTTCGGACGGTCGGGGCGAGCAGTACGTC.

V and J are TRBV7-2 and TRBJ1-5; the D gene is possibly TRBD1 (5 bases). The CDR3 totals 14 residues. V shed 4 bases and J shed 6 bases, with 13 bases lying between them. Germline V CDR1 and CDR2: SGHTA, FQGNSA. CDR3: CASSSGGTFQPQHF. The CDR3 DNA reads TGTGCCAGCAGCTCCGGCGGGACTTTTCAGCCCCAGCATTTT.

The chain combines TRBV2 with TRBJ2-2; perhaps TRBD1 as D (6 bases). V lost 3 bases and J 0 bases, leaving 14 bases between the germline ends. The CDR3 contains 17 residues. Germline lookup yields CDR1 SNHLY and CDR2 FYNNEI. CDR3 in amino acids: CASSDGLWTANTGELFF. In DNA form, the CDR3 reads TGTGCCAGCAGTGATGGTCTTTGGACAGCGAACACCGGGGAGCTGTTTTTT.

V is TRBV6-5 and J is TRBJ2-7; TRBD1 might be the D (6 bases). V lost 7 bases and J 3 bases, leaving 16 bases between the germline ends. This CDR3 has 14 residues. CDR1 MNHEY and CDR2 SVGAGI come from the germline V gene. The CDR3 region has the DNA TGTGCCAGCAACAAACAGGGCCTCGGCTACGAGCAGTACGTC. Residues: CASNKQGLGYEQYV.

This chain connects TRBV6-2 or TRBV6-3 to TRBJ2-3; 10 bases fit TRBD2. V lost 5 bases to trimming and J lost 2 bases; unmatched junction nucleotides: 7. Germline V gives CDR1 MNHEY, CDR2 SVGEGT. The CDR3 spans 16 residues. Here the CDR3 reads CASSPALAGVTDTQYF. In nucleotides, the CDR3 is TGTGCCAGCAGTCCAGCCCTAGCGGGGGTCACAGATACGCAGTATTTT.